One and the same sample provided the 18 T cell receptor beta chains below, sequenced in a study of Graves' ophthalmopathy and Graves' hyperthyroidism. CDR3 regions of TCR beta were amplified from RNA transcripts. In the first round, RT-PCR was carried out with HTBI primers, and a multiplex PCR formed the second round. TCRdb re-called the multiplex PCR reads through MiXCR, storing one row per CDR3 protein. The table shows more than 1,000,000 distinct CDR3 sequences, with 36% occurring only once. The sample was peripheral blood or thyroid tissue (not recorded which). The receptors derive from an adult man with Graves' hyperthyroidism.

This clonotype came up many times. V gene TRBV24-1 combines with J gene TRBJ1-5; D gene unclear. Trimming took 4 bases from V and 1 from J, leaving 7 bases between them. The germline CDR1 and CDR2 sequences are KGHDR and SFDVKD. The CDR3 spans 14 residues. DNA for the CDR3: TGTGCCACCAGTGACCACCGCAGCAATCAGCCCCAGCATTTT. This codes for CATSDHRSNQPQHF.

This clonotype was seen many times. The chain couples TRBV14 to TRBJ2-7, with D unclear. This CDR3 has 11 amino acids. Trimming removed 5 bases from V and 2 bases from J, with 4 bases in between. Germline CDR1 reads SGHDN; CDR2 reads FVKESK. The CDR3 region is CASSVTYEQYF. The CDR3 DNA reads as TGTGCCAGCAGCGTAACCTACGAGCAGTACTTC.

This clonotype showed up many times. The rearrangement uses TRBV9 and TRBJ2-5, with 10 bases matching TRBD2. V trimming: 0 bases; J trimming: 4 bases; junction bases outside the gene matches: 6. In germline, CDR1 is SGDLS, CDR2 YYNGEE. The length of the CDR3 is 16 residues. The CDR3 nucleotides are TGTGCCAGCAGCGTAGGGTCTAGCGGGAGCGGAGAGACCCAGTACTTC. Protein: CASSVGSSGSGETQYF.

This clonotype was recorded once. The CDR3 carries no conserved terminal phenylalanine or tryptophan, so it likely arises from a read error. The chain links TRBV20-1 to TRBJ2-7; 8 bases line up with TRBD2. This CDR3 is 14 amino acids long. CDR1 and CDR2 from the germline V gene are DFQATT and SNEGSKA (reference sequence). The V segment lost 5 bases and the J segment 6 bases; nucleotides outside the gene matches: 12. CDR3 amino acids: CSAQAGLVSSEQYL. CDR3 coding DNA: TGCAGTGCTCAGGCGGGACTAGTAAGCTCCGAGCAGTACCTC.

This clonotype was seen ten or more times. The V call is TRBV5-1, the J call TRBJ1-4; tentatively, D is TRBD1 (6 bases). The CDR3 sequence is 13 residues long. The germline gives CDR1 SGHRS, CDR2 YFSETQ. The V gene lost 2 bases and the J gene lost 6 bases, with 8 bases spanning the gap. The CDR3 DNA is TGCGCCAGCAGCTTCCCAGGGGATGAAAAACTGTTTTTT. Its translation is CASSFPGDEKLFF.

This clonotype was detected ten times or more. The chain couples TRBV5-1 to TRBJ1-2; 8 bases map to TRBD1. The length of the CDR3 is 15 residues. Germline V lookup: CDR1 SGHRS, CDR2 YFSETQ. V lost 1 base and J lost 4; bases outside the gene matches: 6. The CDR3, as DNA: TGCGCCAGCAGCTTGACCGGGACAGGACTCTATGGCTACACCTTC. Translated: CASSLTGTGLYGYTF.

This clonotype was recorded once. The chain has TRBV29-1 and TRBJ2-5; possible D gene TRBD1, 5 bases. V dropped 7 bases and J dropped 3 bases, with 12 bases sitting between them. This CDR3 comprises 12 residues. Germline assignment: CDR1 SQVTM and CDR2 ANQGSEA. The CDR3 bases are TGCAGCGCTAGGGGCAGGGAAGAGACCCAGTACTTC. It encodes CSARGREETQYF.

This clonotype was counted between two and nine times. CDR3 protein: CASSFGPPGELFF. CDR3 DNA sequence: TGTGCCAGCAGTTTTGGTCCTCCCGGGGAGCTGTTTTTT. This chain joins TRBV12-3 or TRBV12-4 and TRBJ2-2; D remains unclear. Trimming stripped 3 bases from V and 6 bases from J, with 8 bases between. This CDR3 spans 13 amino acids.

The V gene is TRBV20-1, the J gene TRBJ1-2; the D is unclear. The CDR3 loop spans 17 amino acids. V gave up 5 bases and J gave up 4 bases, with 26 bases separating them. CDR1 and CDR2 (germline): DFQATT, SNEGSKA (reference sequence). The DNA for the CDR3 is TGCAGTGCTCTCACCGGCACGGGAAGCAGCGACCTCTATGGCTACACCTTC. Residues: CSALTGTGSSDLYGYTF.

A note on this clonotype: This clone may be a read error of a much larger clone one base away. V is TRBV4-3 and J is TRBJ2-5; 7 nucleotides line up with TRBD2. The CDR3 is 16 residues long. The germline gives CDR1 LGHNA, CDR2 YSLEER. The junction had 8 bases not matched to a gene; V was cut back by 3 bases and J by 1 base. CDR3: CASSHGLVGIQETQYF. As DNA, the CDR3 is TGCGCCAGCAGCCACGGACTAGTGGGGATCCAAGAGACCCAGTACTTC.

This clonotype was seen many times. The J gene is TRBJ2-2, the V gene TRBV5-1, with D perhaps assigned TRBD1 or TRBD2 (6 bases each). Germline V gene lookup returns CDR1 SGHRS and CDR2 YFSETQ. The CDR3 is made up of 15 amino acids. Trimming took 6 bases from V and 0 from J, leaving 12 bases between them. CDR3 amino acids: CASTSGDSNTGELFF. CDR3 DNA sequence: TGCGCCAGCACCTCAGGGGACTCGAACACCGGGGAGCTGTTTTTT.

The chain couples TRBV7-8 to TRBJ2-5; 8 bases are shared with TRBD1. CDR1 is SGHVS, CDR2 FQNEAQ, per germline. This CDR3 has 16 residues. With 0 bases clipped from V and 0 bases from J, the junction kept 3 bases outside the gene matches. CDR3 loop: CASSLAGTGYQETQYF. As DNA, the CDR3 is TGTGCCAGCAGCTTAGCCGGGACAGGATACCAAGAGACCCAGTACTTC.

Comment on this clonotype: A read error may explain this, as a much larger clone is one base away. J is TRBJ1-1 and V is TRBV20-1; tentative D call: TRBD1 (5 bases). This CDR3 has 15 amino acids. Germline CDR1 is DFQATT and CDR2 is SNEGSKA (reference sequence). The CDR3 sequence is CSAGDLWQGPAEAFF. The CDR3 bases are TGCAGTGCTGGAGATCTGTGGCAGGGTCCTGCTGAAGCTTTCTTT.

This clonotype was seen a handful of times. The chain couples TRBV12-3 or TRBV12-4 to TRBJ1-5; D unresolved. The V and J ends lost 7 bases and 3 bases respectively, with 13 bases between them. This CDR3 is built from 14 residues. CDR3 sequence reads: CASTKILDNQPQHF. The CDR3 DNA reads as TGTGCCAGCACTAAAATCCTTGACAATCAGCCCCAGCATTTT.

J is TRBJ2-7 and V is TRBV7-9, with TRBD2 matching over 7 bases. Germline V gene lookup returns CDR1 SEHNR and CDR2 FQNEAQ (reference sequence). Trimming removed 8 bases from V and 0 bases from J; junction bases left unmatched: 7. CDR3 length: 14 amino acids. The CDR3 DNA follows: TGTGCCAGCGGTGAGGGCGGGAGCTCCTACGAGCAGTACTTC. Its protein product is CASGEGGSSYEQYF.

This clonotype was counted at least ten times. The chain carries TRBV12-3 or TRBV12-4 and TRBJ2-5, with 7 bases aligning to TRBD1. CDR3 length: 14 residues. V lost 5 bases and J lost 4; bases outside the gene matches: 7. Written as DNA, the CDR3 is TGTGCCAGCAGTCAGAGGACAGGACGAGAGACCCAGTACTTC. Protein product: CASSQRTGRETQYF.

A few counts support this clonotype. A clone one base away is much larger, so this may be a read error. The chain has TRBV20-1 and TRBJ2-7, with unresolved D. CDR3 length: 10 residues. CDR1 and CDR2 (germline): DFQATT, SNEGSKA (reference sequence). The chain's CDR3 is CSAYHYGQYF. CDR3 in DNA: TGCAGTGCTTATCACTACGGGCAGTACTTC.

In its sample, this clonotype was seen many times. V usage is TRBV6-5 and J usage is TRBJ1-2; 8 bases are shared with TRBD1. Germline V CDR1 and CDR2: MNHEY, SVGAGI. Germline trimming cut 2 bases from V and 7 bases from J; bases unmatched to any gene: 3. The CDR3 covers 13 residues. The CDR3: CASSYRDRFGYTF. CDR3 bases: TGTGCCAGCAGTTACAGGGACAGGTTTGGCTACACCTTC.